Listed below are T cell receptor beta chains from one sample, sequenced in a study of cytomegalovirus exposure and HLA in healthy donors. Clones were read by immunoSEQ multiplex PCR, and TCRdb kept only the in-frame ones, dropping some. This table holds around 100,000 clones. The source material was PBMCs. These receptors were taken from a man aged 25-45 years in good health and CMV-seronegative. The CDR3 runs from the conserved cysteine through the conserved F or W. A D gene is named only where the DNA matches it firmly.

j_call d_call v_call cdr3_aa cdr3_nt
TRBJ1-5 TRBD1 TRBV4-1 CASSRDRGNQPQHF TGCGCCAGCAGCCGGGACAGGGGAAATCAGCCCCAGCATTTT
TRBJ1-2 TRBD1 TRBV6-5 CASRGQGASNYGYTF TGTGCCAGCAGGGGACAGGGGGCAAGTAACTATGGCTACACCTTC
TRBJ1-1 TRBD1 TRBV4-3 CASSEGGTGHTEAFF TGCGCCAGCAGCGAAGGGGGGACAGGGCACACTGAAGCTTTCTTT
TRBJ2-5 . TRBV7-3 CASSATPQFQETQYF TGTGCCAGCAGCGCAACACCCCAGTTCCAAGAGACCCAGTACTTC
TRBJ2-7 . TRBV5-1 CASSLGAGYPYEQYF TGCGCCAGCAGCTTGGGGGCTGGGTATCCCTACGAGCAGTACTTC
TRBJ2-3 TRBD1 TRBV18 CASSQGQGGTDTQYF TGTGCCAGCTCCCAGGGACAGGGAGGGACAGATACGCAGTATTTT
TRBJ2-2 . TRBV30 CAWGTGELFF TGTGCCTGGGGGACAGGGGAGCTGTTTTTT
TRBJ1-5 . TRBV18 CASSPPGEANQPQHF TGTGCCAGCTCACCACCAGGAGAGGCCAATCAGCCCCAGCATTTT
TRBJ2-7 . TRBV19 CASSLQGLSSYEQYF TGTGCCAGTAGCCTGCAGGGCCTCAGCTCCTACGAGCAGTACTTC
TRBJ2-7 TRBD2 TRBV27 CASTSGGPAPYEQYF TGTGCCAGCACCTCGGGGGGGCCTGCCCCCTACGAGCAGTACTTC
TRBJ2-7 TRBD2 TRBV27 CASSVMGAGGIYEQYF TGTGCCAGCAGCGTAATGGGAGCGGGGGGGATCTACGAGCAGTACTTC
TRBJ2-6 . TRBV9 CASSVQGTTGANVLTF TGTGCCAGCAGCGTACAGGGGACCACTGGGGCCAACGTCCTGACTTTC
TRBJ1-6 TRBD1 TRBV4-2 CASSQTTGVNSPLHF TGTGCCAGCAGCCAAACAACAGGGGTAAATTCACCCCTCCACTTT
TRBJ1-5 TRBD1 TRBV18 CASSSGTGWDQPQHF TGTGCCAGCTCGTCCGGGACAGGGTGGGACCAGCCCCAGCATTTT
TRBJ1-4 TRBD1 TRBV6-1 CASRAGTGWHEKLFF TGTGCCAGCAGGGCCGGGACAGGATGGCATGAAAAACTGTTTTTT
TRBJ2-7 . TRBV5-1 CASRSTVTYEQYF TGCGCCAGCCGCTCGACAGTTACCTACGAGCAGTACTTC
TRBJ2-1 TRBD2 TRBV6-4 CASSPSGGASNEQFF TGTGCCAGCAGTCCAAGCGGGGGGGCGTCGAATGAGCAGTTCTTC
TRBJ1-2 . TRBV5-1 CASSEPGAGYTF TGCGCCAGCAGCGAGCCTGGGGCTGGCTACACCTTC
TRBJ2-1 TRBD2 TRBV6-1 CAISGSGGPRNEQFF TGTGCCATATCGGGTAGCGGGGGCCCCCGCAATGAGCAGTTCTTC
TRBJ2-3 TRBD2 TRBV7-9 CASSLKGYGLAASTDTQYF TGTGCCAGCAGCTTAAAAGGGTACGGGCTAGCGGCTAGCACAGATACGCAGTATTTT
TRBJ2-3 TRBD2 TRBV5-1 CASSLLGLSGGTDTQYF TGCGCCAGCAGCTTGTTAGGACTTAGCGGGGGCACAGATACGCAGTATTTT
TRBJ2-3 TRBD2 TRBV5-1 CASSPGLVPDTQYF TGCGCCAGCAGCCCGGGACTAGTTCCAGATACGCAGTATTTT
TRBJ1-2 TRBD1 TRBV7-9 CASSYGQGYGYTF TGTGCCAGCAGTTACGGACAGGGCTATGGCTACACCTTC
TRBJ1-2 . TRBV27 CASTQGPPYGYTF TGTGCCAGTACCCAGGGGCCCCCCTATGGCTACACCTTC